A selection of T cell receptor beta chains follows, all from one sample in a study of graft-versus-host responses after intestinal transplantation. No antigen has been assigned to these receptors. Clones were sequenced by immunoSEQ multiplex PCR, and TCRdb holds only the in-frame ones, with some missing. This table holds fewer than 95,000 clones, around 90% found once. The sequencing here drew on unstimulated CD8+ T cells sorted from spleen or lymph node cells, taken before transplant. Receptors originate from a human donor who was the organ donor for an intestinal transplant. CDR3s include the opening cysteine and the closing phenylalanine or tryptophan. A D gene is named only where the DNA matches it firmly. A clone size is listed for some rows: how often the clone was seen (once, few, many), or a class if it is expanded.

J: TRBJ2-7; size: NA; V: TRBV7-2; D: NA; CDR3: CASSLGGAPEQYF
J: TRBJ2-1; size: NA; V: TRBV4-3; D: NA; CDR3: CASSQDEDNEQFF
J: TRBJ1-2; size: NA; V: TRBV29-1; D: NA; CDR3: CSVGPQLSNYGYTF
J: TRBJ2-4; size: once; V: TRBV7-2; D: TRBD1; CDR3: CASSFSPDRVGNIQYF
J: TRBJ2-1; size: NA; V: TRBV27; D: NA; CDR3: CASSFPTGLSPYEQFF
J: TRBJ2-6; size: NA; V: TRBV13; D: NA; CDR3: CASSQDAGANVLTF
J: TRBJ2-7; size: once; V: TRBV4-1; D: TRBD2; CDR3: CASSQGERGYEQYF
J: TRBJ1-5; size: few; V: TRBV10-1; D: NA; CDR3: CAFPRGVKSNQPQHF
J: TRBJ2-5; size: NA; V: TRBV11-2; D: NA; CDR3: CASSAFIGGPQETQYF
J: TRBJ2-7; size: NA; V: TRBV5-1; D: TRBD2; CDR3: CASSWGPAGGLYEQYF
J: TRBJ2-1; size: NA; V: TRBV27; D: NA; CDR3: CASSRQSSSYNEQFF
J: TRBJ2-1; size: NA; V: TRBV7-9; D: NA; CDR3: CASSLIQGNEQFF
J: TRBJ2-7; size: NA; V: TRBV4-1; D: TRBD1; CDR3: CASSQDGTAWEQYF
J: TRBJ1-1; size: NA; V: TRBV11-2; D: NA; CDR3: CASSLIITEAFF
J: TRBJ1-2; size: NA; V: TRBV7-8; D: TRBD1; CDR3: CASSLRDRGNYGYTF
J: TRBJ2-7; size: once; V: TRBV16; D: NA; CDR3: CASSQSGGAWEQYF
J: TRBJ2-5; size: NA; V: TRBV7-9; D: TRBD2; CDR3: CASSLARGETQYF
J: TRBJ2-3; size: NA; V: TRBV9; D: NA; CDR3: CASSVGGLSTDTQYF
J: TRBJ1-2; size: NA; V: TRBV29-1; D: NA; CDR3: CSVEGRVGYTF
J: TRBJ2-3; size: NA; V: TRBV2; D: TRBD2; CDR3: CASSRGLAGATDTQYF
J: TRBJ2-5; size: NA; V: TRBV6-5; D: NA; CDR3: CASGGTGETQYF
J: TRBJ2-7; size: NA; V: TRBV11-1; D: TRBD1; CDR3: CASEVGYGQGVEQYF
J: TRBJ2-3; size: NA; V: TRBV4-2; D: NA; CDR3: CASSQVGGGADTQYF
J: TRBJ1-3; size: NA; V: TRBV2; D: NA; CDR3: CASSEERVGVGNTIYF
J: TRBJ1-6; size: NA; V: TRBV12-5; D: NA; CDR3: CASGFGGGSNSPLHF
J: TRBJ1-1; size: NA; V: TRBV4-1; D: NA; CDR3: CASSQDGPGGRNTEAFF
J: TRBJ2-7; size: once; V: TRBV13; D: TRBD1; CDR3: CASTTGTGPYEQYF
J: TRBJ2-3; size: NA; V: TRBV9; D: NA; CDR3: CASSVVGGSTDTQYF
J: TRBJ2-7; size: NA; V: TRBV5-8; D: NA; CDR3: CASSHGQTYEQYF
J: TRBJ2-1; size: NA; V: TRBV6-1; D: TRBD2; CDR3: CASNQRGGWNEQFF
J: TRBJ2-7; size: NA; V: TRBV30; D: TRBD1; CDR3: CAWSGLTGSYEQYF
J: TRBJ2-1; size: NA; V: TRBV4-3; D: NA; CDR3: CASSQVTAYNEQFF
J: TRBJ2-1; size: NA; V: TRBV7-9; D: NA; CDR3: CASSADSNEQFF
J: TRBJ2-5; size: NA; V: TRBV4-2; D: NA; CDR3: CASGQERTQPGETQYF
J: TRBJ1-1; size: NA; V: TRBV29-1; D: NA; CDR3: CSVAGAEAFF
J: TRBJ2-1; size: NA; V: TRBV11-2; D: TRBD2; CDR3: CASSLGLAGGNEQFF
J: TRBJ1-1; size: NA; V: TRBV4-1; D: NA; CDR3: CASSRERGRKNTEAFF
J: TRBJ2-3; size: NA; V: TRBV4-1; D: TRBD2; CDR3: CASSRGGSEDTQYF
J: TRBJ2-3; size: NA; V: TRBV2; D: TRBD2; CDR3: CASSEGPAGGDTQYF
J: TRBJ2-3; size: NA; V: TRBV19; D: NA; CDR3: CASNSGSTDTQYF
J: TRBJ1-6; size: NA; V: TRBV6-1; D: NA; CDR3: CASSTLIGNSPLHF
J: TRBJ2-5; size: NA; V: TRBV11-1; D: NA; CDR3: CASSLSMRGDQETQYF
J: TRBJ2-7; size: NA; V: TRBV29-1; D: NA; CDR3: CSVHGGSNEQYF
J: TRBJ1-5; size: NA; V: TRBV27; D: TRBD1; CDR3: CASSYQGDNQPQHF
J: TRBJ1-2; size: NA; V: TRBV28; D: NA; CDR3: CASSHRTASINYGYTF
J: TRBJ2-7; size: NA; V: TRBV6-6; D: NA; CDR3: CASSYPGVLGDEQYF
J: TRBJ2-7; size: NA; V: TRBV27; D: NA; CDR3: CASSFLSGQRSF
J: TRBJ2-4; size: NA; V: TRBV27; D: NA; CDR3: CASSFGRLLAKDIQYF
J: TRBJ2-5; size: NA; V: TRBV7-9; D: TRBD1; CDR3: CASSLLLGGTETQYF
J: TRBJ2-2; size: NA; V: TRBV2; D: NA; CDR3: CASARGGAAAGELFF
J: TRBJ2-5; size: NA; V: TRBV4-3; D: NA; CDR3: CASSQAWGEQQETQYF
J: TRBJ2-3; size: NA; V: TRBV7-9; D: TRBD2; CDR3: CASSLTLAGETTDTQYF
J: TRBJ1-4; size: once; V: TRBV7-9; D: NA; CDR3: CASSLYQGMGKLFF
J: TRBJ2-7; size: NA; V: TRBV23-1; D: NA; CDR3: CASSRLTYRGYF
J: TRBJ2-7; size: NA; V: TRBV6-5; D: TRBD2; CDR3: CASSRGGYEQYF
J: TRBJ2-1; size: NA; V: TRBV27; D: TRBD2; CDR3: CASSTSGGAGYNEQFF
J: TRBJ2-7; size: NA; V: TRBV9; D: TRBD2; CDR3: CASSGRGDSSLSTYEQYF
J: TRBJ1-4; size: NA; V: TRBV27; D: NA; CDR3: CASSLQGEKLFF
J: NA; size: NA; V: TRBV7-9; D: NA; CDR3: CASSLARAEQYF
J: TRBJ2-1; size: NA; V: TRBV11-2; D: NA; CDR3: CASSWGVGGSDHNEQFF